The entry below gives a single T cell receptor (beta chain) sequence along with its context. The antigen is unknown. This CDR3 comprises 15 residues. Germline V gene sequence: CDR1 MNHNS, CDR2 SASEGT. Trimming pared 2 bases from V and 1 base from J, leaving 8 bases between. This specimen comes from a study of cytomegalovirus exposure and HLA in healthy donors. Across the whole study: A subsequent analysis stated that the 95 to 150 validation repertoires were run on the same platform as the approximately 610 first-cohort repertoires. Whole-study results and caveats: CMV antigen specificity was confirmed in vitro for three CMV-associated chains.

Method: immunoSEQ multiplex PCR; TCRdb's copy keeps in-frame clones and lacks some. The profile shows 100,000 to 150,000 clones, over 90% of them singletons. Material: PBMCs. The sequence was collected from a woman between 18 and 30 years old in good health and CMV-seronegative. The chain uses TRBV6-1 and TRBJ2-2; D is undetermined. The CDR3 DNA sequence: TGTGCCAGCAGTGAATTTCCAGAGAACACCGGGGAGCTGTTTTTT. This gives the protein CASSEFPENTGELFF.